Shown below are 9 T cell receptor beta chains from a single sample sequenced in a study of T cells after yellow fever vaccination. From the 5' RACE reads, TCRdb called clonotypes with MiXCR, one entry per CDR3 protein. This table has 60,000 to 95,000 distinct CDR3 sequences, about 7.7% appearing once. Sequences were derived from CD8+ T cells sorted from PBMCs, sampled 10 to 11 days after the first yellow fever vaccination. The receptor source for this set is a man aged 18 to 30 who received the YFV17D yellow fever vaccine.

This clonotype has a count of ten or more. This chain joins TRBV12-3 or TRBV12-4 and TRBJ1-5; 10 bases map to TRBD1. J lost 6 bases, V lost 8 bases, and 10 bases had no gene match. There are 15 residues in the CDR3. This CDR3 reads CASSPGDRGRQPQHF. In nucleotides, the CDR3 is TGTGCCAGCTCCCCAGGAGACAGGGGGCGTCAGCCCCAGCATTTT.

This clonotype was counted at least ten times. The chain couples TRBV6-1 to TRBJ1-1; 9 bases are shared with TRBD1. V dropped 6 bases and J dropped 3; count of bases not matched to a gene: 5. Per the germline V gene, CDR1 is MNHNS and CDR2 is SASEGT. The CDR3 length is 14 residues. The CDR3 region has the DNA TGTGCCAGCAGGCGGGGACAGGGCTACACTGAAGCTTTCTTT. It codes for CASRRGQGYTEAFF.

The sample holds many counts of this clonotype. The chain is built from TRBV29-1 and TRBJ2-2; tentative D call: TRBD2 (6 bases). The CDR3 loop spans 14 amino acids. Per the germline V gene, CDR1 is SQVTM and CDR2 is ANQGSEA. V lost 3 bases to trimming and J lost 5 bases, with 13 bases between them. CDR3 residues: CSVDLGGGTGELFF. Written as DNA, the CDR3 is TGCAGCGTTGATCTCGGTGGGGGGACCGGGGAGCTGTTTTTT.

The rearrangement links TRBV7-2 to TRBJ2-5; either TRBD1 or TRBD2 may fit D (5 bases each). V gave up 2 bases and J gave up 9 bases, with 16 bases separating them. The CDR3 totals 14 residues. Germline CDR1 SGHTA, CDR2 FQGNSA. The CDR3 coding sequence is TGTGCCAGCAGCTTATCAGGCCCCGTGGGGGCCCAGTACTTC. Its protein is CASSLSGPVGAQYF.

In its sample, this clonotype was seen a few times. The rearrangement joins TRBV7-9 to TRBJ2-5; D perhaps matches TRBD2 (5 bases). V dropped 5 bases and J dropped 4 bases, with 20 bases sitting between them. Germline values: CDR1 SEHNR, CDR2 FQNEAQ (reference sequence). This CDR3 has 16 amino acids. CDR3 coding DNA: TGTGCCAGCAGCGCTCCTCCTACTAGGGAAGGAGAGACCCAGTACTTC. It codes for CASSAPPTREGETQYF.

This clonotype was counted ten times or more. V is TRBV5-1 and J is TRBJ2-2; D not resolved. Trimming cost V 3 bases and J 4 bases, with 10 bases left between them. Germline CDR1 is SGHRS and CDR2 is YFSETQ. The CDR3 covers 14 residues. The DNA of the CDR3 is TGCGCCAGCAGCTCCGGAGACCGCACCGGGGAGCTGTTTTTT. It yields the protein CASSSGDRTGELFF.

As regards this clonotype: This may come from a read error, since a much larger clone is one base off. The chain joins TRBV6-2 or TRBV6-3 to TRBJ2-1; 7 bases fit TRBD1. The CDR3 contains 15 residues. Germline loops: CDR1 MNHEY, CDR2 SVGEGT. The J segment lost 3 bases and the V segment lost 10 bases, leaving 12 bases of the junction unmatched. This CDR3 is CATSWPRDSYNEQFF. CDR3 in DNA: TGTGCCACCAGCTGGCCCAGGGACAGCTACAATGAGCAGTTCTTC.

The rearrangement joins TRBV6-1 to TRBJ2-5; 8 bases match TRBD2. Germline CDR1 reads MNHNS; CDR2 reads SASEGT. The CDR3 is 15 residues long. The CDR3 coding sequence is TGTGCTTCCTCGCGCGGCGGGGGGACCCAAGAGACCCAGTACTTC. Its protein is CASSRGGGTQETQYF.

Regarding this clonotype: This may be a read error, as it is one base from a much larger clone. V gene TRBV4-1 combines with J gene TRBJ2-1, with D uncertain. Germline lookup yields CDR1 MGHRA and CDR2 YSYEKL. The V end lost 0 bases, the J end lost 8 bases, and 11 bases lay between the germline ends. This CDR3 spans 14 amino acids. The CDR3 protein is CASSQDLISDEQFF. For the CDR3, the DNA is TGCGCCAGCAGCCAAGATTTGATAAGTGATGAGCAGTTCTTC.